The present T cell receptor beta chain was sequenced within a study of T cell clonotyping in hematopoietic cell transplantation. Clones were sequenced by immunoSEQ multiplex PCR, and TCRdb holds only the in-frame ones, with some missing. The sample consists of roughly 13,000 clones, about 97% of them appearing once. This CDR3 is 14 amino acids long. After removal of 5 bases from V and 4 bases from J, the junction contained 7 bases not matched to a gene. Germline lookup yields CDR1 SGHVS and CDR2 FNYEAQ. The sequencing used peripheral blood mononuclear cells, collected 30 days after allogeneic stem cell transplant. J is TRBJ2-5 and V is TRBV7-6; the match to TRBD1 covers 7 bases. This sequence originates from a female patient aged 50-59 years who had an allogeneic stem cell transplant from an unrelated donor, so T cells may come from the graft donor. Some clones in this sample may be carry-over from other donors' samples. CDR3 sequence: CASSTATGPETQYF. The CDR3 nucleotides read TGTGCCAGCAGCACCGCGACAGGGCCAGAGACCCAGTACTTC.